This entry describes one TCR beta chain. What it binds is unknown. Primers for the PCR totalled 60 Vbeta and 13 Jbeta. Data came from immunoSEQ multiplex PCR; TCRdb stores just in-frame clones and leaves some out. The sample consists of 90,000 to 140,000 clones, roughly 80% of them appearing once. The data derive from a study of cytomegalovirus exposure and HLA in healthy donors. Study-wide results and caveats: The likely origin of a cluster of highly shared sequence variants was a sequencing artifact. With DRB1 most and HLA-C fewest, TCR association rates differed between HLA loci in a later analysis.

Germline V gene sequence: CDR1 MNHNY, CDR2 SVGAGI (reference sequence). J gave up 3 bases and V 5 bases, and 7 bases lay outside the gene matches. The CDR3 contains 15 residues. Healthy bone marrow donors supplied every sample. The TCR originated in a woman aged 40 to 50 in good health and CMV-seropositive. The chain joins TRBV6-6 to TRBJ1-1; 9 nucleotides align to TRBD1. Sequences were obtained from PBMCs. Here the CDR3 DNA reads TGTGCCAGCAGTCCCGGGACAGGGTCTGACACTGAAGCTTTCTTT. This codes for CASSPGTGSDTEAFF.